A selection of T cell receptor beta chains follows, all from one sample in a study of Graves' ophthalmopathy and Graves' hyperthyroidism. TCRdb recomputed calls from the multiplex PCR reads with MiXCR, one row per CDR3 protein. The sample holds roughly 500,000 distinct CDR3 sequences; 13% to 15% are singletons and the top ten take 9.5% to 10%. Sequenced input: blood. The receptors come from a woman in her 30s with Graves' ophthalmopathy. Both conserved end residues are part of each CDR3. The order of the fields is D gene, J gene, V gene, clone size, CDR3 length, CDR3 protein, CDR3 DNA. The D gene is left open where the match is weak. Clone size is given for some rows only: seen once, a few or many times, or a class if the clone is expanded.

>TRBD2|TRBJ2-2|TRBV30|many|15
CARDRAGGFTGELFF
TGTGCCCGCGACCGGGCGGGAGGGTTCACCGGGGAGCTGTTTTTT
>-|TRBJ2-5|TRBV11-1|many|13
CASGRRLLETQYF
TGTGCCAGCGGACGTCGCTTATTGGAGACCCAGTACTTC
>-|TRBJ2-7|TRBV27|many|14
CASSLRPRVYEQYF
TGTGCCAGCAGTCTCCGCCCTCGGGTCTACGAGCAGTACTTC
>TRBD1|TRBJ1-2|TRBV6-1|many|14
CASGPGQGAWGYTF
TGTGCCAGCGGTCCGGGACAGGGGGCCTGGGGCTACACCTTC
>TRBD2|TRBJ2-7|TRBV25-1|many|16
CASSESTSGKTYEQYF
TGTGCCAGCAGTGAATCAACTAGCGGGAAAACCTACGAGCAGTACTTC
>-|TRBJ1-1|TRBV10-3|many|13
CAIGRVGTTEAFF
TGTGCCATCGGAAGGGTCGGAACAACTGAAGCTTTCTTT
>-|TRBJ1-5|TRBV20-1|many|15
CSAPESGGNNQPQHF
TGCAGTGCTCCCGAGTCGGGGGGAAATAATCAGCCCCAGCATTTT
>-|TRBJ1-1|TRBV4-1|many|14
CASSLGQLKTEAFF
TGCGCCAGCAGCCTCGGACAGTTGAAAACTGAAGCTTTCTTT
>-|TRBJ1-5|TRBV30|many|13
CAWSGQSNQPQHF
TGTGCCTGGAGTGGGCAGAGCAATCAGCCCCAGCATTTT
>-|TRBJ1-5|TRBV10-3|once|16
CAISEGQPFSNHPQHF
TGTGCCATCAGTGAGGGACAGCCTTTTAGCAATCATCCCCAGCATTTT
>TRBD1|TRBJ2-7|TRBV6-2/TRBV6-3|many|15
CASSYGTVTSYEQYF
TGTGCCAGCAGTTACGGGACAGTGACCTCCTACGAGCAGTACTTC
>-|TRBJ1-1|TRBV10-2|few|15
CASRYYDFLETEAFF
TGCGCCAGCAGGTACTACGACTTTCTTGAGACTGAAGCTTTCTTT
>TRBD2|TRBJ2-7|TRBV12-3/TRBV12-4|many|19
CASSFDAGVSAGGVYEQYF
TGTGCCAGCAGTTTTGATGCGGGGGTATCGGCGGGTGGCGTCTACGAGCAGTACTTC
>-|TRBJ2-2|TRBV9|few|14
CASSVDRFRGELFF
TGTGCCAGCAGCGTAGACAGGTTTCGCGGGGAGCTGTTTTTT
>-|TRBJ1-1|TRBV5-1|many|13
CASTVQAGTEAFF
TGCGCCAGCACCGTACAGGCGGGCACTGAAGCTTTCTTT
>-|TRBJ1-2|TRBV6-5|-|15
CASSYSPDPNYGYTF
TGTGCCAGCAGTTACTCGCCCGACCCGAACTATGGCTACACCTTC
>TRBD2|TRBJ2-5|TRBV5-1|many|14
CASSPSGTQETQYF
TGCGCCAGCAGCCCTAGCGGGACACAAGAGACCCAGTACTTC
>TRBD2|TRBJ2-5|TRBV4-2|many|16
CASSQRLAGGRETQYF
TGTGCCAGCAGCCAACGACTAGCGGGGGGGCGAGAGACCCAGTACTTC
>TRBD1|TRBJ2-5|TRBV13|many|14
CASSKTGYQETQYF
TGTGCCAGCAGCAAGACAGGGTACCAAGAGACCCAGTACTTC
>TRBD2|TRBJ2-7|TRBV12-3/TRBV12-4|-|14
CASSYGLAGGTQYF
TGTGCCAGCAGTTACGGACTAGCGGGAGGCACCCAGTACTTC
>-|TRBJ1-5|TRBV6-2/TRBV6-3|many|14
CASSYNRVNQPQHF
TGTGCCAGCAGTTACAACAGGGTCAATCAGCCCCAGCATTTT
>-|TRBJ1-3|TRBV28|many|15
CASSFPIGSGNTIYF
TGTGCCAGCAGTTTCCCAATCGGCTCTGGAAACACCATATATTTT